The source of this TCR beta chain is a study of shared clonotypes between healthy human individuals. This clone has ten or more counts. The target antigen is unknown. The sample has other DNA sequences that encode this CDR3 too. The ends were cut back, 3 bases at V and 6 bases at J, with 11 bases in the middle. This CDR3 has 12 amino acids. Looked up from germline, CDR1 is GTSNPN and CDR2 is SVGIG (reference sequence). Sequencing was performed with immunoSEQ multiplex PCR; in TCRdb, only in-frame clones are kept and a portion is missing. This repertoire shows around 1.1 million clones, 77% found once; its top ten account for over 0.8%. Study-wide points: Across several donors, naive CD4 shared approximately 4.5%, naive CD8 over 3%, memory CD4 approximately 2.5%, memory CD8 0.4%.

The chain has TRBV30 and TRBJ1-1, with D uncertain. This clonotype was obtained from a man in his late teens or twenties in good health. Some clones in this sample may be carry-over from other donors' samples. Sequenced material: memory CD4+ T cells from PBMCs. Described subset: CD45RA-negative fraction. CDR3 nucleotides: TGTGCCTGGAGGGAGGGTCGCTCTGAAGCTTTCTTT. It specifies CAWREGRSEAFF.